The 20 T cell receptor beta chains presented below share a single source sample, sequenced in a study of T cells in Graves' hyperthyroidism and ophthalmopathy. RNA transcripts yielded amplified TCR beta CDR3 regions. The HTBI set primed first-round TCR CDR3 RT-PCR. TCRdb independently ran MiXCR on the multiplex PCR reads; one entry per CDR3 protein. The sample holds 350,000 to 450,000 distinct CDR3 sequences, 11% to 15% seen once. The sequencing sample was made of blood. The receptor source for this set is a man in his forties or fifties with Graves' ophthalmopathy.

This clonotype was recorded at least ten times. J is TRBJ2-7 and V is TRBV18, with D tentatively TRBD1 (5 bases). Trimming stripped 5 bases from V and 4 bases from J, with 12 bases between. In germline, CDR1 is KGHSH, CDR2 LQKENI. The CDR3 sequence is 13 residues long. The DNA for the CDR3 is TGTGCCAGCTCAGCCGCGGACAATTACGAGCAGTACTTC. It specifies CASSAADNYEQYF. Based on the CDR3 plus reference TRBV18 and TRBJ2-7, the full variable domain is NAGVMQNPRHLVRRRGQEARLRCSPMKGHSHVYWYRQLPEEGLKFMVYLQKENIIDESGMPKERFSAEFPKEGPSILRIQQVVRGDSAAYFCASSAADNYEQYFGPGTRLTVT.

This clonotype was detected a few times. This chain links TRBV29-1 with TRBJ2-4, with 7 positions matching TRBD1. V was clipped by 1 base and J by 8 bases; unmatched bases: 2. The CDR3 covers 12 residues. Germline V gene data show CDR1 as SQVTM and CDR2 as ANQGSEA. CDR3 DNA sequence: TGCAGCGTTGAAGGGGACAGAGACATTCAGTACTTC. It codes for CSVEGDRDIQYF.

As for this clonotype: Lacking the conserved final phenylalanine or tryptophan, this CDR3 likely reflects a read error. This CDR3 is CASRRTGPTFSNQPQHL. The DNA for the CDR3 is TGTGCCAGCCGTAGGACAGGACCAACATTTAGCAATCAGCCCCAGCATCTT. The V call is TRBV6-1, the J call TRBJ1-5, with 7 bases fitting TRBD1. Germline V gene lookup returns CDR1 MNHNS and CDR2 SASEGT. With V trimmed by 8 bases and J by 0 bases, 13 bases remained unmatched. The CDR3 covers 17 residues.

The V gene is TRBV3-1, the J gene TRBJ1-3; D remains unclear. V lost 2 bases, J lost 4 bases, and 12 bases lay in between. Germline-derived CDR1 and CDR2 are LGHDT and YNNKEL (reference sequence). The CDR3 is made up of 15 amino acids. The CDR3 region has the DNA TGTGCCAGCAGCCAATTTGTCCAGACGGGAAACACCATATATTTT. Residues: CASSQFVQTGNTIYF. Filled out from reference TRBV3-1 and TRBJ1-3, the complete variable domain reads DTAVSQTPKYLVTQMGNDKSIKCEQNLGHDTMYWYKQDSKKFLKIMFSYNNKELIINETVPNRFSPKSPDKAHLNLHINSLELGDSAVYFCASSQFVQTGNTIYFGEGSWLTVV.

This clonotype appeared many times. This chain uses TRBV28 with TRBJ2-7, with D perhaps being TRBD1 or TRBD2 (5 bases each). CDR1 MDHEN and CDR2 SYDVKM come from the germline V gene. The CDR3 runs 13 residues. Trimming took off 5 bases at V and 9 bases at J, with 17 bases between the two ends. CDR3 protein: CASSLTGTGAQYF. The CDR3 DNA sequence: TGTGCCAGCAGTCTTACCGGGACCGGAGCGCAGTACTTC.

CDR3 protein: CATSDLPKGTSGSALLYNEQFF. The CDR3 DNA reads as TGTGCCACCAGTGATTTGCCTAAAGGGACTAGCGGGAGCGCCCTCCTCTACAATGAGCAGTTCTTC. This chain joins TRBV24-1 and TRBJ2-1; 14 positions match TRBD2. Germline-derived CDR1 and CDR2 are KGHDR and SFDVKD. CDR3 length equals 22 residues. V shed 0 bases, J shed 3 bases, and the junction held 15 bases outside the gene matches.

This clonotype was seen at least ten times. The rearrangement joins TRBV25-1 to TRBJ2-5; TRBD1 might be the D (5 bases). Germline CDR1 MGHDK, CDR2 SYGVNS. V lost 2 bases and J lost 0, with 16 bases in between. This CDR3 has 17 residues. The CDR3 nucleotides are TGTGCCAGCAGTGAAGTAACAGGAATGTTGTACCAAGAGACCCAGTACTTC. This gives the protein CASSEVTGMLYQETQYF.

As concerns this clonotype: This could be a read error, since a much larger clone is one nucleotide away. The rearrangement links TRBV2 to TRBJ2-5; D remains unclear. CDR3 length equals 13 residues. With 4 bases removed from V and 2 bases from J, the gap between germline ends came to 8 bases. CDR1 SNHLY and CDR2 FYNNEI come from the germline V gene. The CDR3 DNA reads as TGTGCCAGCAGTGGAGGATCACAAGAGACCCAGTACTTC. It specifies CASSGGSQETQYF.

In this sample, this clonotype turned up many times. V and J are TRBV11-2 and TRBJ2-7, with 7 bases aligning to TRBD1. CDR3 length: 15 residues. V lost 1 base to trimming and J lost 1 base; unmatched junction nucleotides: 4. Germline V gene data show CDR1 as SGHAT and CDR2 as FQNNGV. The CDR3 region is CASSLGRDRSYEQYF. CDR3 coding DNA: TGTGCCAGCAGCTTAGGTCGGGACAGATCCTACGAGCAGTACTTC.

This clonotype was observed a handful of times. The V and J genes are TRBV28 and TRBJ2-2, with TRBD2 matching 14 bases. The germline CDR1 and CDR2 sequences are MDHEN and SYDVKM. The CDR3 loop spans 14 amino acids. The ends lost 6 bases at V and 6 bases at J; junction bases unmatched: 0. The CDR3 sequence: CASRTSGRAGELFF. The CDR3 DNA reads TGTGCCAGCAGGACTAGCGGGAGGGCCGGGGAGCTGTTTTTT.

This rearrangement joins TRBV28 to TRBJ2-1, with 8 positions matching TRBD2. The CDR3 runs 11 residues. V lost 9 bases to trimming and J lost 9 bases; unmatched junction nucleotides: 4. Germline V gene lookup returns CDR1 MDHEN and CDR2 SYDVKM. The CDR3 protein is CASDGGVEQFF. The CDR3 DNA sequence: TGTGCCAGTGACGGGGGGGTTGAGCAGTTCTTC.

This clonotype was observed many times. This chain uses TRBV11-3 with TRBJ2-1; no clear D gene. The length of the CDR3 is 13 residues. V was shortened by 1 base and J by 8 bases, with 9 bases between the two germline ends. The germline V gene has CDR1 SGHNT and CDR2 YENEEA. The CDR3 here is CASSLVHGHEQFF. The CDR3, as DNA: TGTGCCAGCAGCTTAGTCCACGGGCATGAGCAGTTCTTC. The whole variable domain, filled in from reference TRBV11-3 and TRBJ2-1, reads EAGVVQSPRYKIIEKKQPVAFWCNPISGHNTLYWYLQNLGQGPELLIRYENEEAVDDSQLPKDRFSAERLKGVDSTLKIQPAELGDSAVYLCASSLVHGHEQFFGPGTRLTVL.

This chain joins TRBV28 and TRBJ2-4; 7 positions agree with TRBD1. CDR1 MDHEN and CDR2 SYDVKM come from the germline V gene. The CDR3 extends over 16 amino acids. The trim removed 5 bases at V and 1 base at J, leaving 8 bases unmatched. The CDR3 reads CASSLRGLGAKNIQYF. CDR3 nucleotides: TGTGCCAGCAGTCTTAGGGGGCTTGGGGCCAAAAACATTCAGTACTTC. Complete variable domain (other parts from reference TRBV28 and TRBJ2-4): DVKVTQSSRYLVKRTGEKVFLECVQDMDHENMFWYRQDPGLGLRLIYFSYDVKMKEKGDIPEGYSVSREKKERFSLILESASTNQTSMYLCASSLRGLGAKNIQYFGAGTRLSVL.

The DNA of the CDR3 is TGTGCCAGCATCGTGGCGAAAGTTGAGCAGTTCTTC. It yields the protein CASIVAKVEQFF. This chain joins TRBV28 and TRBJ2-1; D remains ambiguous. The germline V and J ends were trimmed by 7 bases and 9 bases, with 13 bases remaining between them. CDR1 and CDR2 (germline): MDHEN, SYDVKM. The CDR3 loop spans 12 amino acids.

The sample holds a few counts of this clonotype. The V and J genes are TRBV20-1 and TRBJ1-3; D ambiguous. The CDR3 has 13 residues. Germline CDR1 is DFQATT and CDR2 is SNEGSKA (reference sequence). Trimming left V 0 bases short and J 1 base short, with 4 bases between. CDR3 DNA sequence: TGCAGTGCTAGAGATCAATCTGGAAACACCATATATTTT. Its translation: CSARDQSGNTIYF.

This clonotype showed up many times. This chain links TRBV5-1 with TRBJ2-7, with TRBD1 matching over 7 bases. The CDR3 covers 15 residues. J gave up 2 bases and V 0 bases, and 5 bases lay outside the gene matches. Germline assignment: CDR1 SGHRS and CDR2 YFSETQ. The CDR3 region is CASSLERQGAYEQYF. The CDR3 DNA is TGCGCCAGCAGCTTGGAGCGGCAGGGGGCCTACGAGCAGTACTTC.

This clonotype was counted many times. J is TRBJ2-7 and V is TRBV2; no reliable D call. Germline V gene sequence: CDR1 SNHLY, CDR2 FYNNEI. With 7 bases removed from V and 4 bases from J, the gap between germline ends came to 11 bases. The CDR3 is made up of 12 amino acids. The CDR3 nucleotides are TGTGCCAGCACGAGGATTCGGTACGAGCAGTACTTC. Translating it yields CASTRIRYEQYF.

This clonotype was seen many times. CDR3: CATSGDRGVAYEQYF. In nucleotides, the CDR3 is TGTGCCACCTCGGGAGACAGGGGGGTAGCCTACGAGCAGTACTTC. The rearrangement links TRBV15 to TRBJ2-7; TRBD1 aligns across 9 bases. Germline V gene lookup returns CDR1 LNHNV and CDR2 YYDKDF (reference sequence). V shed 8 bases and J 2 bases; nucleotides not matched to a gene: 10. The CDR3 runs 15 residues. The full variable domain, with the rest looked up from reference TRBV15 and TRBJ2-7, is DAMVIQNPRYQVTQFGKPVTLSCSQTLNHNVMYWYQQKSSQAPKLLFHYYDKDFNNEADTPDNFQSRRPNTSFCFLDIRSPGLGDTAMYLCATSGDRGVAYEQYFGPGTRLTVT.

This clonotype was seen many times. This chain connects TRBV7-2 to TRBJ2-7; D is unresolved. This CDR3 has 11 amino acids. V gave up 1 base and J gave up 6 bases, with 4 bases separating them. Germline V gene data show CDR1 as SGHTA and CDR2 as FQGNSA. The CDR3 spells CASSLVGEQYF. In nucleotides, the CDR3 is TGTGCCAGCAGCTTAGTTGGCGAGCAGTACTTC.

Concerning this clonotype: Just one base apart from a much larger clone, this may be a read error. The rearrangement links TRBV5-1 to TRBJ2-2; D gene ambiguous. This CDR3 contains 14 residues. From germline, CDR1 is SGHRS and CDR2 YFSETQ. The CDR3 sequence is CANSLEGNTGELFF. CDR3 nucleotides: TGCGCCAACAGCTTAGAAGGGAACACCGGGGAGCTGTTTTTT.